These T cell receptor beta chains were read from a single sample in a study of T cell responses to AZD1222 COVID-19 vaccine. Libraries were prepared by immunoSEQ multiplex PCR; TCRdb keeps only in-frame clonotypes and omits some of them. The data show over 75,000 clones, about 88% seen once. The starting material was peripheral blood, obtained on day 0 of AZD1222 vaccination. These receptors all stem from an adult in good health. The CDR3 runs from the conserved cysteine through the conserved F or W. A D gene is named only where the DNA matches it firmly. The size entry is marked missing in some rows and otherwise reads once, few, many or a size class.

J,size,length,D,V,DNA,CDR3
TRBJ1-6,-,15,TRBD1,TRBV7-9,TGTGCCAGCAGTCAGGGGACAGCGGCAAATTCACCCCTCCACTTT,CASSQGTAANSPLHF
TRBJ2-3,-,13,TRBD2,TRBV10-1,TGCGCCAGCAGTGCTAGCGGATCAGATACGCAGTATTTT,CASSASGSDTQYF
TRBJ1-2,-,14,-,TRBV19,TGTGCCAGTAGTATCCGGCGCGAGAACCATGGCTACACCTTC,CASSIRRENHGYTF
TRBJ2-7,-,15,-,TRBV5-1,TGCGCCAGCAGCTTGGCGACTCAGACTGTCTACGAGCAGTACTTC,CASSLATQTVYEQYF
TRBJ1-5,-,16,-,TRBV2,TGTGCCAGCAGTGTAAATTTCGACTATAGCAATCAGCCCCAGCATTTT,CASSVNFDYSNQPQHF
TRBJ2-3,-,15,TRBD1,TRBV6-1,TGTGCCAGCAGTGAACCAGGACAGGGTACAGATACGCAGTATTTT,CASSEPGQGTDTQYF
TRBJ1-3,-,15,-,TRBV6-1,TGTGCCAGCAGAGAAGGGGGGGCGGCTGGAAACACCATATATTTT,CASREGGAAGNTIYF
TRBJ1-4,once,14,TRBD1,TRBV9,TGTGCCAGCAGCCCTGGGACAGGAGGTGAAAAACTGTTTTTT,CASSPGTGGEKLFF
TRBJ2-1,-,14,TRBD1,TRBV9,TGTGCCAGCAGCCCACAGGGGGCGGTAAATGAGCAGTTCTTC,CASSPQGAVNEQFF
TRBJ2-7,-,14,-,TRBV2,TGTGCCAGCAGTGATTCTCGGGGGAGAAACGAGCAGTACTTC,CASSDSRGRNEQYF
TRBJ2-5,-,15,-,TRBV6-5,TGTGCCAGCAGTTCCACCCCCGGCGGCCAAGAGACCCAGTACTTC,CASSSTPGGQETQYF
TRBJ2-2,-,16,-,TRBV27,TGTGCCAGCAGTCCACTGATCGCGTCGAACACCGGGGAGCTGTTTTTT,CASSPLIASNTGELFF
TRBJ1-5,-,16,TRBD1,TRBV2,TGTGCCAGCAGAGTCGACAGGGATCGAGGCAATCAGCCCCAGCATTTT,CASRVDRDRGNQPQHF
TRBJ1-1,-,14,-,TRBV28,TGTGCCAGCAGACCACGCACACGGAACACTGAAGCTTTCTTT,CASRPRTRNTEAFF
TRBJ1-2,-,15,TRBD1,TRBV7-9,TGTGCCAGCAGCTTAGGGCAGGGGGTATTTGATGGCTACACCTTC,CASSLGQGVFDGYTF
TRBJ1-1,-,15,-,TRBV5-1,TGCGCCAGCAGCTGGCAGGAGGGCATGAACACTGAAGCTTTCTTT,CASSWQEGMNTEAFF
TRBJ2-7,-,15,-,TRBV28,TGTGCCAGCAGCCCGCTTGGGTGGCTCTCCTACGAGCAGTACTTC,CASSPLGWLSYEQYF
TRBJ1-1,-,13,-,TRBV12-3/TRBV12-4,TGTGCCAGCAGTTTAGGGGGGGGCACTGAAGCTTTCTTT,CASSLGGGTEAFF
TRBJ1-1,-,13,-,TRBV4-2,TGTGCCAGCAGCCAAGAGGCCAGGGCTGAAGCTTTCTTT,CASSQEARAEAFF
TRBJ1-6,-,13,-,TRBV12-3/TRBV12-4,TGTGCCAGCAGCCAGAATCAGGGATTACCCCTCCACTTT,CASSQNQGLPLHF
TRBJ2-7,-,14,TRBD2,TRBV6-5,TGTGCCAGCAGTTCGGGACTAGGTACCTACGAGCAGTACTTC,CASSSGLGTYEQYF
TRBJ1-2,-,11,-,TRBV6-5,TGTGCCAGCAGTTACCAAGGCGGCTACACCTTC,CASSYQGGYTF
TRBJ2-7,-,11,TRBD1,TRBV10-1,TGCGCCAGCAGTGGACAGGGCCAGCAGTACTTC,CASSGQGQQYF
TRBJ1-2,-,16,TRBD1,TRBV27,TGTGCCAGCAGTTTTATTCAGGGGGCGCCCCCCTATGGCTACACCTTC,CASSFIQGAPPYGYTF
TRBJ2-7,-,12,-,TRBV5-4,TGTGCCAGCAGCTTGGCGTCCTACGAGCAGTACTTC,CASSLASYEQYF
TRBJ2-1,-,15,TRBD1,TRBV28,TGTGCCAGCAGTCCAACCGGGACAGGGACCAATGAGCAGTTCTTC,CASSPTGTGTNEQFF
TRBJ2-5,once,17,TRBD2,TRBV5-1,TGCGCCAGCAGCCCAACCCCGACTAGCGGGAGCCAAGAGACCCAGTACTTC,CASSPTPTSGSQETQYF
TRBJ1-1,few,16,-,TRBV7-9,TGTGCCAGCACCGTCGCCGGGGAGGGACTAAACACTGAAGCTTTCTTT,CASTVAGEGLNTEAFF
TRBJ2-7,-,11,-,TRBV19,TGTGCCAGTAGTCCTGGGGTTGAGCAGTACTTC,CASSPGVEQYF
TRBJ1-4,-,15,-,TRBV7-2,TGTGCCAGCGGAGGAGACGGAGTCCGAAATGAAAAACTGTTTTTT,CASGGDGVRNEKLFF
TRBJ2-3,-,13,TRBD1,TRBV19,TGTGCCAGTCGGGACAGGCAACGAGATACGCAGTATTTT,CASRDRQRDTQYF
TRBJ2-1,-,13,-,TRBV29-1,TGCAGCGGTGGGGCTAGTGGATCTCCTGAGCAGTTCTTC,CSGGASGSPEQFF
TRBJ1-5,-,15,-,TRBV19,TGTGCCAGTAGTACGAAAGGGGATGGTAATCAGCCCCAGCATTTT,CASSTKGDGNQPQHF
TRBJ1-4,-,15,TRBD1,TRBV9,TGTGCCAGCAGCGCCGATGGACAGGGGAGGGAAAAACTGTTTTTT,CASSADGQGREKLFF
TRBJ2-5,-,15,-,TRBV9,TGTGCCAGCAGCGTAGCTAGCGCCTACCAAGAGACCCAGTACTTC,CASSVASAYQETQYF
TRBJ2-1,-,17,TRBD2,TRBV7-3,TGTGCCAGCAGCCCGGGAGGGAGGGAAGCTAATTACAATGAGCAGTTCTTC,CASSPGGREANYNEQFF
TRBJ1-2,-,12,-,TRBV25-1,TGTGCCAGCAGTGACACGTTCTATGGCTACACCTTC,CASSDTFYGYTF
TRBJ2-3,-,16,-,TRBV15,TGTGCCACCAGCAGAGGGGTAGGAAGTGCGCCAGATACGCAGTATTTT,CATSRGVGSAPDTQYF
TRBJ1-2,-,12,-,TRBV28,TGTGCCAGCAACGCGGGTAATTATGGCTACACCTTC,CASNAGNYGYTF
TRBJ1-5,-,15,-,TRBV19,TGTGCCAGTAGTGATGGACAGAATAGCAATCAGCCCCAGCATTTT,CASSDGQNSNQPQHF
TRBJ1-1,-,12,TRBD1,TRBV6-5,TGTGCCAGCAAAAACAGGGGTAGTGAAGCTTTCTTT,CASKNRGSEAFF
TRBJ1-1,once,14,-,TRBV27,TGTGCCAGCAGTCCCCAGGGCCGGGACACTGAAGCTTTCTTT,CASSPQGRDTEAFF
TRBJ2-5,-,16,-,TRBV15,TGTGCCACCAGCAGGCCAAGCCGGGACCTCCAAGAGACCCAGTACTTC,CATSRPSRDLQETQYF
TRBJ2-1,-,14,TRBD2,TRBV6-6,TGTGCCAGCAGACGAGCGGGAGGGTACAATGAGCAGTTCTTC,CASRRAGGYNEQFF
TRBJ1-4,once,14,-,TRBV19,TGTGCCAGTAGTAGGACCGGGACTGGTGAAAAACTGTTTTTT,CASSRTGTGEKLFF
TRBJ1-1,-,15,-,TRBV21-1,TGTGCCAGCAGCGCGCAGTCGAGACAGGGTACTGAAGCTTTCTTT,CASSAQSRQGTEAFF